This T cell receptor (beta chain) was retrieved from a study of T-cell memory formation after mild COVID-19. 5'RACE primed from the constant segment yielded TCR alpha and TCR beta cDNA libraries bearing sample barcodes and UMIs. From the 5' RACE reads, TCRdb called clonotypes with MiXCR, one entry per CDR3 protein. The table lists 350,000 to 500,000 distinct CDR3 sequences, around a quarter of them singletons. The study's findings and limits: Second-wave clones that peaked on day 37 lacked confirmed SARS-CoV-2 specificity. Clones which contracted sat mainly in CM and EM if CD4+, and in EMRA if CD8+.

With respect to this clonotype: The antigen remains undetermined.

Sequencing was performed on PBMCs or a T cell subset sorted from them (not recorded which). The sequence derives from an adult woman who had mild COVID-19 (a few samples of this study predate the infection). Cell type and time point are not known.

This CDR3 is CASSSGRGSDTQYF. DNA for the CDR3: TGTGCCAGCAGCTCAGGGCGGGGTTCGGATACGCAGTATTTT. The chain is built from TRBV7-2 and TRBJ2-3; TRBD2 might be the D (6 bases). This CDR3 has 14 residues. CDR1 and CDR2 (germline): SGHTA, FQGNSA. With 4 bases removed from V and 6 bases from J, the gap between germline ends came to 14 bases. Looking up the rest from reference TRBV7-2 and TRBJ2-3 gives the full variable domain: GAGVSQSPSNKVTEKGKDVELRCDPISGHTALYWYRQSLGQGLEFLIYFQGNSAPDKSGLPSDRFSAERTGGSVSTLTIQRTQQEDSAVYLCASSSGRGSDTQYFGPGTRLTVL.